This T cell receptor beta chain was documented in a study of T cell repertoires in cytomegalovirus infection. Study information: Recently identified HLA-C-restricted and well-studied HLA-B-restricted CMV epitopes were used. Both CMV infection and a matching HLA type were indicated by public TCR beta signatures. General observations from the study: The study identified carriers of CMV plus the relevant HLA from cumulative public TCR beta family frequency.

The CDR3 runs to 14 residues. Germline CDR1 and CDR2: SGHNT and YYREEE (reference sequence). Trimming took 4 bases from V and 6 from J; bases not matched to a gene: 7. A word on this clonotype: Its specificity is unknown.

Via MiXCR, TCRdb re-called the reads, giving one row per CDR3 protein. This sample has hundreds of thousands of distinct CDR3 sequences, with roughly 30% found just once. This chain uses TRBV5-4 with TRBJ2-1; 7 bases match TRBD2. Sequencing used cultured PBMCs, obtained from culture after CMV antigen stimulation. This sequence originates from a human donor in good health (CMV status not recorded). Some clones in this sample may be carry-over from other donors' samples. For the CDR3, the DNA is TGTGCCAGCAGCGGGGGGGGAGGCGTCAATGAGCAGTTCTTC. Amino acids: CASSGGGGVNEQFF. Using reference TRBV5-4 and TRBJ2-1 for the parts outside the CDR3, the full variable domain is ETGVTQSPTHLIKTRGQQVTLRCSSQSGHNTVSWYQQALGQGPQFIFQYYREEENGRGNFPPRFSGLQFPNYSSELNVNALELDDSALYLCASSGGGGVNEQFFGPGTRLTVL.